These T cell receptor beta chains were read from a single sample in a study of shared clonotypes between healthy human individuals. Clones were sequenced by immunoSEQ multiplex PCR, and TCRdb holds only the in-frame ones, with some missing. The sample has around 2.5 million clones; over 85% are singletons. The sample comprised naive CD4+ T cells from PBMCs. The receptors were gathered from a man between 18 and 35 years old in good health. Some clones in this sample may be carry-over from other donors' samples. Both conserved end residues are part of each CDR3. D genes are given only for firm matches. Size values are once, few and many counts, or a class for expanded clones, and some rows have none.

TRBV28	TRBJ1-2	.	.	TGTGCCAGCAGTTCTACCAGGGGATCCAATGGCTACACCTTC	CASSSTRGSNGYTF
TRBV28	TRBJ1-5	.	.	TGTGCCAGCAGTTTACGCGGCGGGTGGGGGAATGGGCAGCCCCAGCATTTT	CASSLRGGWGNGQPQHF
TRBV11-2	TRBJ2-1	.	.	TGTGCCAGCAGCTTAAGATGGCCCAATGAGCAGTTCTTC	CASSLRWPNEQFF
TRBV6-5	TRBJ2-7	.	.	TGTGCCAGCAGTGGTGGTGGGGGAAACGAGCAGTACTTC	CASSGGGGNEQYF
TRBV5-1	TRBJ2-3	once	.	TGCGCCAGCAGCTTGGAGGGGGTAGCCACAGATACGCAGTATTTT	CASSLEGVATDTQYF
TRBV10-2	TRBJ2-1	.	.	TGCGCCAGCAGTGATGGTTTTGGGGGGGCTGACAATGAGCAGTTCTTC	CASSDGFGGADNEQFF
TRBV10-1	TRBJ2-2	.	.	TGCGCCAGCCGCCACTCGAACACCGGGGAGCTGTTTTTT	CASRHSNTGELFF
TRBV2	TRBJ1-1	.	TRBD1	TGTGCCAGCAGCGTCGACAGGGGAGGGAACACTGAAGCTTTCTTT	CASSVDRGGNTEAFF
TRBV15	TRBJ1-4	.	.	TGTGCCACCAGCAGAGATCGACCCGAAAAACTGTTTTTT	CATSRDRPEKLFF
TRBV13	TRBJ2-1	.	TRBD1	TGTGCCAGCATAAGACGGACAGGGGGCTCAGCGGGGATTAACAATGAGCAGTTCTTC	CASIRRTGGSAGINNEQFF
TRBV2	TRBJ1-5	.	.	TGTGCCAGCAAAGTTTCCCGAGAGCGTCAGCCCCAGCATTTT	CASKVSRERQPQHF
TRBV30	TRBJ1-4	.	.	TGTGCCTGGAGTTTGGACGAGTCCAGGGATGAAAAACTGTTTTTT	CAWSLDESRDEKLFF
TRBV29-1	TRBJ1-1	few	.	TGCAGCGACTGGGACGGAATGAACACTGAAGCTTTCTTT	CSDWDGMNTEAFF
TRBV28	TRBJ1-5	.	TRBD1	TGTGCCAGCAGCCTTTACCCAGGACAGGGAGGGGTGCAGCCCCAGCATTTT	CASSLYPGQGGVQPQHF
TRBV5-4	TRBJ1-1	.	TRBD1	TGTGCCAGCAGCTTGGGGACAGGGCGTAACACTGAAGCTTTCTTT	CASSLGTGRNTEAFF
TRBV6-6	TRBJ2-2	.	.	TGTGCCAGCAGTACCGGCAGGGGAGGGACCGGGGAGCTGTTTTTT	CASSTGRGGTGELFF
TRBV10-3	TRBJ1-2	.	.	TGTGCCATCAGTCCGGGAGACTATGGCTACACCTTC	CAISPGDYGYTF
TRBV7-6	TRBJ2-7	.	TRBD2	TGTGCCAGCAGCGTGACTAGCGGGCTTACCTACGAGCAGTACTTC	CASSVTSGLTYEQYF
TRBV5-1	TRBJ2-1	.	TRBD2	TGCGCCAGCAGCTTGGGCCTAGCGGTTTACAATGAGCAGTTCTTC	CASSLGLAVYNEQFF
TRBV7-9	TRBJ2-5	.	TRBD1	TGTGCCAGCAGCACACGGGACAGGGGTATTGAGACCCAGTACTTC	CASSTRDRGIETQYF
TRBV5-1	TRBJ2-5	.	.	TGCGCCAGCAGCCCCGGACCCGGGGAGACCCAGTACTTC	CASSPGPGETQYF
TRBV7-2	TRBJ2-2	.	.	TGTGCCAGCAGCCTAAAGAGAGCCGAGTCGATAAACACCGGGGAGCTGTTTTTT	CASSLKRAESINTGELFF
TRBV5-5	TRBJ2-1	.	.	TGTGCCAGCACAGAGTCCTCCTACAATGAGCAGTTCTTC	CASTESSYNEQFF
TRBV19	TRBJ1-5	.	TRBD1	TGTGCCAGTAGTATGTTACGAGGGGGCATGAGAAATCAGCCCCAGCATTTT	CASSMLRGGMRNQPQHF
TRBV18	TRBJ2-5	.	.	TGTGCCAGCTCGCTACAAAGGGGGTTTTTGGAGACCCAGTACTTC	CASSLQRGFLETQYF
TRBV7-6	TRBJ2-2	once	.	TGTGCCAGCAGCTCTATGGGGACCGGGGAGCTGTTTTTT	CASSSMGTGELFF
TRBV9	TRBJ2-1	.	TRBD2	TGTGCCAGCAGCGTATCTGCGGGAGAGTATGATGAGCAGTTCTTC	CASSVSAGEYDEQFF
TRBV29-1	TRBJ1-1	.	TRBD1	TGCAGCGTTGAAGCAAACAGGGGAGGCACTGAAGCTTTCTTT	CSVEANRGGTEAFF
TRBV27	TRBJ2-4	.	.	TGTGCCAGCAGTACGCACCAGGTAGCCAAAAACATTCAGTACTTC	CASSTHQVAKNIQYF
TRBV28	TRBJ2-3	.	.	TGTGCCAGCAGTCTAAACGGGGATACGCAGTATTTT	CASSLNGDTQYF
TRBV27	TRBJ2-7	.	TRBD2	TGTGCCAGCAGTTTAAAGTCCGCTAGCGGCTCCTACGAGCAGTACTTC	CASSLKSASGSYEQYF
TRBV28	TRBJ1-2	.	.	TGTGCCAGCAGTGGCCCTGGCATATATAAAGGGGACTCCTATGGCTACACCTTC	CASSGPGIYKGDSYGYTF
TRBV7-3	TRBJ2-1	.	TRBD2	TGTGCCAGCAGCAAGGGACTAGCGGGAGGAGTAGGGGATGAGCAGTTCTTC	CASSKGLAGGVGDEQFF
TRBV6-1	TRBJ1-6	.	.	TGTGCCAGCAGTGAAGGACGGGATTCACCCCTCCACTTT	CASSEGRDSPLHF
TRBV7-2	TRBJ2-3	few	.	TGTGCCAGCAGCTTAGTCCGTGATACGCAGTATTTT	CASSLVRDTQYF
TRBV7-2	TRBJ1-5	.	.	TGTGCCAGCAGCTCCGTATTCTGGGAAACAGCGCCCCAGCATTTT	CASSSVFWETAPQHF
TRBV12-5	TRBJ2-7	.	TRBD1	TGTGCTAGTGGTCCCGGGACAGGGACCGAGCAGTACTTC	CASGPGTGTEQYF
TRBV25-1	TRBJ1-4	once	.	TGTGCCAGCAGCCCCTTGGGGGGGACGAGTGAAAAACTGTTTTTT	CASSPLGGTSEKLFF
TRBV7-9	TRBJ1-2	.	.	TGTGCCAGCAGCTTCACCACGGACGGCTACACCTTC	CASSFTTDGYTF
TRBV18	TRBJ1-1	once	TRBD1	TGTGCCAGCTCACTGGGACAGGGGTCGAACACTGAAGCTTTCTTT	CASSLGQGSNTEAFF
TRBV29-1	TRBJ1-2	.	.	TGCAGCGTGTGGGAGGGGGGCTACACCTTC	CSVWEGGYTF
TRBV7-3	TRBJ2-1	.	TRBD2	TGTGCCAGCAGCCACCCCGGACTAGCGGGGGGGGATGAGCAGTTCTTC	CASSHPGLAGGDEQFF
TRBV28	TRBJ2-7	once	.	TGTGCCAGCAGCTCGAGGCGGAGGGGGAGCTCCTACGAGCAGTACTTC	CASSSRRRGSSYEQYF
TRBV5-1	TRBJ2-3	.	.	TGCGCCAGCAGCTTGGTTTTTTTGGAGTCTGATACGCAGTATTTT	CASSLVFLESDTQYF
TRBV5-6	TRBJ2-7	once	.	TGTGCCAGCAGCTTAGGCAGCTCCTACGAGCAGTACTTC	CASSLGSSYEQYF
TRBV28	TRBJ2-6	.	TRBD2	TGTGCCAGCAGTACCCCGGGACTAGCATCTGGGGCCAACGTCCTGACTTTC	CASSTPGLASGANVLTF
TRBV18	TRBJ2-2	.	.	TGTGCCAGCTCAGCGCGCATCTCGGGCACCGGGGAGCTGTTTTTT	CASSARISGTGELFF
TRBV10-1	TRBJ2-2	.	.	TGCGCCAGCAGTGGGTTGGGTCCGGGCACCGGGGAGCTGTTTTTT	CASSGLGPGTGELFF
TRBV7-9	TRBJ2-7	.	.	TGTGCCAGCAGACCATCCGGCAGCTCCTACGAGCAGTACTTC	CASRPSGSSYEQYF
TRBV6-5	TRBJ2-1	.	.	TGTGCCAGCAGCCCCCGAGTGGAGTACAATGAGCAGTTCTTC	CASSPRVEYNEQFF
TRBV5-1	TRBJ2-5	.	.	TGCGCCAGCAACTTGATCGGGGAGACCCAGTACTTC	CASNLIGETQYF
TRBV29-1	TRBJ1-1	few	TRBD1	TGCAGCGCCTCTGGACAGGGGGGGATCAAGAGTGAAGCTTTCTTT	CSASGQGGIKSEAFF